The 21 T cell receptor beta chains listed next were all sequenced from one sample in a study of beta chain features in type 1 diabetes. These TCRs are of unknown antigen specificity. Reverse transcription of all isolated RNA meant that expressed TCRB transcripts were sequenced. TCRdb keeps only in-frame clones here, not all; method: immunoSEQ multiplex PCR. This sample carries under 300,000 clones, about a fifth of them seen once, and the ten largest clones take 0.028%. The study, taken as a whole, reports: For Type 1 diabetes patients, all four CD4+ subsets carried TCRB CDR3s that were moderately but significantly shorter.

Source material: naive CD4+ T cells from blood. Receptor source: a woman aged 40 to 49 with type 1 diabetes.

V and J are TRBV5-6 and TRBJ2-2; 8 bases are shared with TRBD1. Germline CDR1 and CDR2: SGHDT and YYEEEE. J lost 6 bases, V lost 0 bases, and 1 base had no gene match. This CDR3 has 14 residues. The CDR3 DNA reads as TGTGCCAGCAGCTTGGTGGACAGGGCCGGGGAGCTGTTTTTT. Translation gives CASSLVDRAGELFF. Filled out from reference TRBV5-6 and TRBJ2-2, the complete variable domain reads DAGVTQSPTHLIKTRGQQVTLRCSPKSGHDTVSWYQQALGQGPQFIFQYYEEEERQRGNFPDRFSGHQFPNYSSELNVNALLLGDSALYLCASSLVDRAGELFFGEGSRLTVL.

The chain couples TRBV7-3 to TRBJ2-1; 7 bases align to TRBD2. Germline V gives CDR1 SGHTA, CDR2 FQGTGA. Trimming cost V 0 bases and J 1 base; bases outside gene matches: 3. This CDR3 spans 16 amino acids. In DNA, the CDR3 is TGTGCCAGCAGCTTAACCGTCGGGGGGTCCTACAATGAGCAGTTCTTC. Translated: CASSLTVGGSYNEQFF. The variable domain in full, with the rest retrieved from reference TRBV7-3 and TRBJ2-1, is GAGVSQTPSNKVTEKGKYVELRCDPISGHTALYWYRQSLGQGPEFLIYFQGTGAADDSGLPNDRFFAVRPEGSVSTLKIQRTERGDSAVYLCASSLTVGGSYNEQFFGPGTRLTVL.

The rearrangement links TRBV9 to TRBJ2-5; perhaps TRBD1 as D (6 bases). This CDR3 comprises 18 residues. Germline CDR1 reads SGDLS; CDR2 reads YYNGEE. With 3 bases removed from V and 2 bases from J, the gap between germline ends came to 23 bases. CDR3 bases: TGTGCCAGCAGCGCTGATCGTCAGGGGCCAAGAGGTCAAGAGACCCAGTACTTC. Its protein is CASSADRQGPRGQETQYF.

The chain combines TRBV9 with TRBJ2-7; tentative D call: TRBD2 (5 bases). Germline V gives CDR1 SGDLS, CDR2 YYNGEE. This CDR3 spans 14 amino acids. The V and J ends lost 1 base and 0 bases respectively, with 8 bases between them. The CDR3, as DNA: TGTGCCAGCAGCGTAACCGGGAACTCCTACGAGCAGTACTTC. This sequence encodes CASSVTGNSYEQYF. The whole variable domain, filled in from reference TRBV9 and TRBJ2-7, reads DSGVTQTPKHLITATGQRVTLRCSPRSGDLSVYWYQQSLDQGLQFLIQYYNGEERAKGNILERFSAQQFPDLHSELNLSSLELGDSALYFCASSVTGNSYEQYFGPGTRLTVT.

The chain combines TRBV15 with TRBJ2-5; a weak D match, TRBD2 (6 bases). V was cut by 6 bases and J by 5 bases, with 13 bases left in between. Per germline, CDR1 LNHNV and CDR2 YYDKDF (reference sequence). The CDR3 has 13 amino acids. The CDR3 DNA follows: TGTGCCACCAGGACCTCGGGGAGGGAGACCCAGTACTTC. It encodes CATRTSGRETQYF.

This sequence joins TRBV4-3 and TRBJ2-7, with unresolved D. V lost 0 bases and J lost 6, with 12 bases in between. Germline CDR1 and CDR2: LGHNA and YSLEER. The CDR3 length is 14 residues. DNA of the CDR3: TGCGCCAGCAGCCAAGATCCCAAGCCCCTCGAGCAGTACTTC. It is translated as CASSQDPKPLEQYF.

The CDR3 sequence: CASSPRGKGNTGELFF. CDR3 bases: TGCGCCAGCAGCCCCCGGGGGAAAGGGAACACCGGGGAGCTGTTTTTT. The V call is TRBV4-3, the J call TRBJ2-2; D may be TRBD2 (6 bases). Trimming took off 4 bases at V and 1 base at J, with 13 bases between the two ends. Germline lookup yields CDR1 LGHNA and CDR2 YSLEER. CDR3 length: 16 residues.

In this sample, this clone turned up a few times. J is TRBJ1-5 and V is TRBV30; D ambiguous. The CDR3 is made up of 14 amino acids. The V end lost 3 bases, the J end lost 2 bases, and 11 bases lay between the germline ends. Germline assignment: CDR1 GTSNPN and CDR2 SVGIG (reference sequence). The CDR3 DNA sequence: TGTGCCTGGAGCTTTTGGGGAGGCAATCAGCCCCAGCATTTT. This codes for CAWSFWGGNQPQHF.

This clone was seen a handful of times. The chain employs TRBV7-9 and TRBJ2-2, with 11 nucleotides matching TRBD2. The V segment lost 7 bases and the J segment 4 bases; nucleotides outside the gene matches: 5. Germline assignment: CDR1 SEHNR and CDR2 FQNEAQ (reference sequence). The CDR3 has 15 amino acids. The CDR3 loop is CASTSTSGITGELFF. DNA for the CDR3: TGTGCCAGCACCTCGACTAGCGGGATCACCGGGGAGCTGTTTTTT.

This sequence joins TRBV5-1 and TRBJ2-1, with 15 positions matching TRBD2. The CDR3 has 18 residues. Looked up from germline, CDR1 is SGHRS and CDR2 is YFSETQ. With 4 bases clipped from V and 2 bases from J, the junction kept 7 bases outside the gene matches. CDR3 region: CASSLGTSGRIPYNEQFF. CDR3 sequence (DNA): TGCGCCAGCAGCCTCGGGACTAGCGGGAGGATCCCCTACAATGAGCAGTTCTTC.

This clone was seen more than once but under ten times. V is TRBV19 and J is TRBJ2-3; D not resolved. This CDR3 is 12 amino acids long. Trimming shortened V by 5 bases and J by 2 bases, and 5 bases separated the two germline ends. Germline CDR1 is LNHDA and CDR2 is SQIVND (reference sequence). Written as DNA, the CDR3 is TGTGCCAGTAGTGCGTACACAGATACGCAGTATTTT. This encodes CASSAYTDTQYF. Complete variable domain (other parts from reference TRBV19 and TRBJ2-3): DGGITQSPKYLFRKEGQNVTLSCEQNLNHDAMYWYRQDPGQGLRLIYYSQIVNDFQKGDIAEGYSVSREKKESFPLTVTSAQKNPTAFYLCASSAYTDTQYFGPGTRLTVL.

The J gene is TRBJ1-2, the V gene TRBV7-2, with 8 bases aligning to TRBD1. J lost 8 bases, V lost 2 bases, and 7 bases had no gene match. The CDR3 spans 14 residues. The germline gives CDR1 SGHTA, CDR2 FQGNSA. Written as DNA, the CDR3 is TGTGCCAGCAGCTTATTAGGACAGGGAAGGGGCTACACCTTC. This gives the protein CASSLLGQGRGYTF.

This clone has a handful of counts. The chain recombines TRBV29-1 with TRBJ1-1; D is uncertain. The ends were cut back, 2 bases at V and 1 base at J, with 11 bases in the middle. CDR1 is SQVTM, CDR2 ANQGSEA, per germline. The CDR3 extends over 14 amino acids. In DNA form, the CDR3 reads TGCAGCGTTGAATTTCGACTCAAGAACACTGAAGCTTTCTTT. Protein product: CSVEFRLKNTEAFF.

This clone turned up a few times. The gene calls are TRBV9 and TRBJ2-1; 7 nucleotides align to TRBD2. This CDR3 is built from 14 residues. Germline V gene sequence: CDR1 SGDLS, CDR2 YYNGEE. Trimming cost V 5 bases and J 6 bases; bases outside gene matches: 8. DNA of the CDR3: TGTGCCAGCAGTTTTAGCGGGTGGGGCAATGAGCAGTTCTTC. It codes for CASSFSGWGNEQFF.

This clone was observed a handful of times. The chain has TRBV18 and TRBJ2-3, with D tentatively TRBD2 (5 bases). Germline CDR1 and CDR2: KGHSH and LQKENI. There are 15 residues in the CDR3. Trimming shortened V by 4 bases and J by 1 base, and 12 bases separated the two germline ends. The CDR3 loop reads CASSLGLHGTDTQYF. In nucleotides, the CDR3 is TGTGCCAGCTCACTAGGACTGCACGGCACAGATACGCAGTATTTT.

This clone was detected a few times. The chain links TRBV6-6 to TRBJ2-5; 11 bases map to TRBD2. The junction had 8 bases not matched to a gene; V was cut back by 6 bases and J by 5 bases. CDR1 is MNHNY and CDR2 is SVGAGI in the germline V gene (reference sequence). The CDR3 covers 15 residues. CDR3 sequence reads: CASSRLRTSGETQYF. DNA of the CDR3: TGTGCCAGCAGCCGCTTAAGGACTAGCGGGGAGACCCAGTACTTC.

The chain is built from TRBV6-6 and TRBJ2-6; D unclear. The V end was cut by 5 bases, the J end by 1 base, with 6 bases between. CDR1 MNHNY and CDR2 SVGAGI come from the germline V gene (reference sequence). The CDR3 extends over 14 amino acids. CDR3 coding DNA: TGTGCCAGCAGTCTTACTTCTGGGGCCAACGTCCTGACTTTC. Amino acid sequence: CASSLTSGANVLTF.

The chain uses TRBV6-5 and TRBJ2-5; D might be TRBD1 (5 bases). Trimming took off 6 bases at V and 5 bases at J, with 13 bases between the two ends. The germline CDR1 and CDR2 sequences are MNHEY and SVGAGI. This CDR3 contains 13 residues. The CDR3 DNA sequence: TGTGCCAGCAGAAACTCAGGGATGGAGACCCAGTACTTC. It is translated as CASRNSGMETQYF.

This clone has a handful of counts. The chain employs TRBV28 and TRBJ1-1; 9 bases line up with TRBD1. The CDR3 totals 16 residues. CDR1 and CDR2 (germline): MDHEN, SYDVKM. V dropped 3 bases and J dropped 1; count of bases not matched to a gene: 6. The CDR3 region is CASSLRTGASNTEAFF. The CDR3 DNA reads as TGTGCCAGCAGTTTGCGGACAGGGGCGTCGAACACTGAAGCTTTCTTT. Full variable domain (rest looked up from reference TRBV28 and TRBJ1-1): DVKVTQSSRYLVKRTGEKVFLECVQDMDHENMFWYRQDPGLGLRLIYFSYDVKMKEKGDIPEGYSVSREKKERFSLILESASTNQTSMYLCASSLRTGASNTEAFFGQGTRLTVV.

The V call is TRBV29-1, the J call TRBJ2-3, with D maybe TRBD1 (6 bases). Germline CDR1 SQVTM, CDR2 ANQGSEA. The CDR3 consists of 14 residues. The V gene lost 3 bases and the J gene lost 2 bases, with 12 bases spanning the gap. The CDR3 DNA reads TGCAGCGTTGATGGCAGGGGTACCACAGATACGCAGTATTTT. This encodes CSVDGRGTTDTQYF.

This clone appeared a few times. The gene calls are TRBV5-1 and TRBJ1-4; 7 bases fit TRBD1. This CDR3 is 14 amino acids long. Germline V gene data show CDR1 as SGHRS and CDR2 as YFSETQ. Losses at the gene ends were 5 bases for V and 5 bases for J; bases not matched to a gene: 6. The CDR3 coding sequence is TGCGCCAGCAGTCACCGGGACAGCAATGAAAAACTGTTTTTT. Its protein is CASSHRDSNEKLFF. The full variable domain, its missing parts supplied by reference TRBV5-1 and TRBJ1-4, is KAGVTQTPRYLIKTRGQQVTLSCSPISGHRSVSWYQQTPGQGLQFLFEYFSETQRNKGNFPGRFSGRQFSNSRSEMNVSTLELGDSALYLCASSHRDSNEKLFFGSGTQLSVL.